One and the same sample provided the 30 T cell receptor beta chains below, sequenced in a study of blood T cell repertoires in COVID-19 (TCRdb year 2020). Libraries were constructed by the immunoSEQ multiplex PCR assay. TCRdb holds this immuneACCESS table with in-frame rearrangements only. Some clones are missing; in checked studies, unresolved V genes explain under half, and the rest has no known cause. The sample contains approximately 350,000 clones, around nine tenths of them found a single time. Of the sample, approximately 7.4% falls within the top ten clones. The sequencing input was peripheral blood. The origin of the receptors is a woman in her 70s with COVID-19, enrolled during active disease.

The CDR3 region has the DNA TGTGCCAGCAGTGAGTCTGGGGGACTTTCCTACGAGCAGTACTTC. Encoded protein: CASSESGGLSYEQYF. This chain uses TRBV25-1 with TRBJ2-7; D may be TRBD2 (6 bases). Trimming took 3 bases from V and 1 from J, leaving 13 bases between them. The CDR3 has 15 residues. Germline CDR1 reads MGHDK; CDR2 reads SYGVNS.

The chain is built from TRBV5-6 and TRBJ1-5; D ambiguous. The CDR3 is 16 residues long. V was shortened by 2 bases and J by 0 bases, with 12 bases between the two germline ends. CDR1 is SGHDT and CDR2 is YYEEEE in the germline V gene. The CDR3 is CASSLGGLYSNQPQHF. CDR3 bases: TGTGCCAGCAGCTTAGGCGGGTTGTATAGCAATCAGCCCCAGCATTTT.

This chain joins TRBV4-2 and TRBJ2-2, with D possibly being TRBD1 (5 bases). CDR3 length: 15 amino acids. Germline V gene data show CDR1 as LGHNA and CDR2 as YNFKEQ. V was shortened by 4 bases and J by 2 bases, with 11 bases between the two germline ends. The CDR3 here is CASSRADSNTGELFF. The DNA for the CDR3 is TGTGCCAGCAGCCGAGCCGACAGTAACACCGGGGAGCTGTTTTTT.

The rearrangement links TRBV5-1 to TRBJ2-5, with D perhaps TRBD2 (6 bases). Germline assignment: CDR1 SGHRS and CDR2 YFSETQ. Trimming removed 0 bases from V and 2 bases from J, with 14 bases in between. This CDR3 has 16 amino acids. CDR3 coding DNA: TGCGCCAGCAGCTTGGGGAACGGGGGACCTCAAGAGACCCAGTACTTC. This encodes CASSLGNGGPQETQYF.

The chain uses TRBV14 and TRBJ1-2; the D is unclear. In germline, CDR1 is SGHDN, CDR2 FVKESK. The CDR3 totals 14 residues. V was clipped by 4 bases and J by 2 bases, with 11 bases between them. CDR3 sequence reads: CASSPLTENYGYTF. DNA of the CDR3: TGTGCCAGCAGCCCGCTAACGGAGAACTATGGCTACACCTTC.

CDR3 bases: TGTGCCAGCAGCGGTCAAGAAGCCCCCCCCTATACCTACGAGCAGTACTTC. Its translation is CASSGQEAPPYTYEQYF. The chain recombines TRBV7-9 with TRBJ2-7; no clear D gene. The CDR3 totals 17 residues. V dropped 5 bases and J dropped 2 bases, with 22 bases sitting between them. Germline CDR1 SEHNR, CDR2 FQNEAQ (reference sequence).

This rearrangement joins TRBV18 to TRBJ1-2, with 9 bases matching TRBD1. CDR1 and CDR2 (germline): KGHSH, LQKENI. The CDR3 runs 13 residues. Trimming at V came to 4 bases and at J to 7 bases, leaving 4 bases not matched to a gene. CDR3: CASSLTGGGGYTF. CDR3 coding DNA: TGTGCCAGCTCACTCACAGGGGGCGGTGGCTACACCTTC.

The CDR3 nucleotides are TGCGCCAGCAGCCAAGATGACACCGCAGATACGCAGTATTTT. Translated: CASSQDDTADTQYF. The J gene is TRBJ2-3, the V gene TRBV4-3, with no clear D. V was pared by 0 bases and J by 4 bases, with 8 bases between. The germline gives CDR1 LGHNA, CDR2 YSLEER. CDR3 length: 14 amino acids.

The genes are TRBV5-1 and TRBJ2-2; 7 bases line up with TRBD2. With 6 bases clipped from V and 0 bases from J, the junction kept 8 bases outside the gene matches. CDR3 size: 16 residues. Germline V CDR1 and CDR2: SGHRS, YFSETQ. Here the CDR3 DNA reads TGCGCCAGCAACCTTGGCCGGGGGGCGAACACCGGGGAGCTGTTTTTT. Protein sequence: CASNLGRGANTGELFF.

This clone has only one observation. This rearrangement joins TRBV27 to TRBJ2-3, with D possibly TRBD1 on 6 matching bases. From germline, CDR1 is MNHEY and CDR2 SMNVEV (reference sequence). Trimming removed 5 bases from V and 4 bases from J, with 22 bases in between. CDR3 length equals 17 residues. CDR3 amino acids: CASSKRTGKVGADTQYF. The CDR3 region has the DNA TGTGCCAGCAGTAAACGAACAGGGAAGGTCGGTGCAGATACGCAGTATTTT.

This sequence joins TRBV6-5 and TRBJ2-1; a possible D gene is TRBD1 (6 bases). V lost 8 bases and J lost 3, with 14 bases in between. Germline CDR1 reads MNHEY; CDR2 reads SVGAGI. The CDR3 runs 14 residues. CDR3 amino acids: CASGRTALYNEQFF. The CDR3 coding sequence is TGTGCCAGCGGCCGGACAGCTCTCTACAATGAGCAGTTCTTC.

In regard to this clone: The germline gene is not matched at one end of the junction; a read error may be the cause. The gene calls are TRBV3-1 (or the pseudogene TRBV3-2) and TRBJ1-1; unclear D gene. Germline-derived CDR1 and CDR2 are LGHDT and YNNKEL (reference sequence). This CDR3 is 12 amino acids long. CDR3 in amino acids: CASSHRYTKAFF. As DNA, the CDR3 is TGTGCCAGCAGCCACCGTTACACTAAAGCTTTCTTT.

The chain has TRBV6-2 or TRBV6-3 and TRBJ2-1; TRBD1 agrees at 10 bases. Germline assignment: CDR1 MNHEY and CDR2 SVGEGT. This CDR3 is 15 amino acids long. Trimming cost V 2 bases and J 2 bases; bases outside gene matches: 0. CDR3: CASSYGQGAYNEQFF. CDR3 DNA: TGTGCCAGCAGTTACGGACAGGGGGCCTACAATGAGCAGTTCTTC.

This clone was counted between two and nine times. The V call is TRBV19, the J call TRBJ1-6; 11 nucleotides line up with TRBD1. V shed 3 bases, J shed 10 bases, and the junction held 2 bases outside the gene matches. CDR3 length: 14 residues. Per the germline V gene, CDR1 is LNHDA and CDR2 is SQIVND (reference sequence). CDR3 protein: CASSMGTGGSPLHF. The CDR3 coding sequence is TGTGCCAGTAGTATGGGGACAGGGGGGTCACCCCTCCACTTT.

This chain connects TRBV12-5 to TRBJ1-1, with no clear D. Deletions cut 5 bases from V and 4 bases from J, with 8 bases between. Looked up from germline, CDR1 is LGHNT and CDR2 is FRNRAP. The CDR3 sequence is 12 residues long. CDR3 coding DNA: TGTGCTAGTGGTCCGGGAGGCACTGAAGCTTTCTTT. This gives the protein CASGPGGTEAFF.

The genes are TRBV27 and TRBJ1-1, with TRBD1 as a possible D gene (5 bases). Germline V lookup: CDR1 MNHEY, CDR2 SMNVEV (reference sequence). Trimming removed 4 bases from V and 3 bases from J, with 12 bases in between. The CDR3 covers 14 residues. CDR3 DNA: TGTGCCAGCAGTTGGCAGGGTCGCTACACTGAAGCTTTCTTT. Its translation is CASSWQGRYTEAFF.

This chain links TRBV6-5 with TRBJ1-1, with TRBD1 matching over 7 bases. This CDR3 has 15 amino acids. Germline lookup yields CDR1 MNHEY and CDR2 SVGAGI. V was clipped by 1 base and J by 1 base; unmatched bases: 3. The CDR3 sequence: CASSYYGTANTEAFF. The CDR3 nucleotides read TGTGCCAGCAGTTACTACGGGACAGCGAACACTGAAGCTTTCTTT.

This clone was recorded only once. The chain is built from TRBV4-2 and TRBJ1-1, with TRBD1 matching 7 bases. Trimming took 4 bases from V and 4 from J; bases not matched to a gene: 9. The CDR3 runs to 15 residues. Germline-derived CDR1 and CDR2 are LGHNA and YNFKEQ. The CDR3 protein is CASSRPDRVGTEAFF. The CDR3 bases are TGTGCCAGCAGCCGCCCCGACAGGGTCGGCACTGAAGCTTTCTTT.

This clone was seen only once. The V gene is TRBV27, the J gene TRBJ2-7; D might be TRBD2 (6 bases). V lost 5 bases and J 9 bases, leaving 11 bases between the germline ends. Per germline, CDR1 MNHEY and CDR2 SMNVEV (reference sequence). The CDR3 runs to 11 residues. The CDR3 DNA reads TGTGCCAGCAGTGGAGGGGCAGTGCAGTACTTC. Protein product: CASSGGAVQYF.

The rearrangement joins TRBV7-2 to TRBJ1-4; no firm D call. Trimming stripped 2 bases from V and 7 bases from J, with 11 bases between. This CDR3 has 14 residues. Germline CDR1 is SGHTA and CDR2 is FQGNSA. The CDR3 DNA reads TGTGCCAGCAGCTTATATCAACGGGGTGAAAAACTGTTTTTT. Its protein product is CASSLYQRGEKLFF.

The J gene is TRBJ1-1, the V gene TRBV7-3; 8 nucleotides agree with TRBD1. CDR1 SGHTA and CDR2 FQGTGA come from the germline V gene. V was pared by 3 bases and J by 4 bases, with 7 bases of the junction left unmatched. The CDR3 runs 15 residues. CDR3 in DNA: TGTGCCAGCAGCTTGACAGGGGAAGGGGGCACTGAAGCTTTCTTT. Residues: CASSLTGEGGTEAFF. Full variable domain (remainder filled in from reference TRBV7-3 and TRBJ1-1): GAGVSQTPSNKVTEKGKYVELRCDPISGHTALYWYRQSLGQGPEFLIYFQGTGAADDSGLPNDRFFAVRPEGSVSTLKIQRTERGDSAVYLCASSLTGEGGTEAFFGQGTRLTVV.

The chain joins TRBV5-6 to TRBJ1-4; 9 bases map to TRBD1. With 4 bases clipped from V and 0 bases from J, the junction kept 13 bases outside the gene matches. CDR1 is SGHDT and CDR2 is YYEEEE in the germline V gene. This CDR3 is 19 amino acids long. As DNA, the CDR3 is TGTGCCAGCAGCCGCCGCCGGACAGGGGAAGGGGCAACTAATGAAAAACTGTTTTTT. Its translation is CASSRRRTGEGATNEKLFF.

With respect to this clone: Different DNA sequences within this sample yield the same CDR3. The chain couples TRBV7-8 to TRBJ1-2, with 7 positions matching TRBD1. The trim removed 1 base at V and 3 bases at J, leaving 11 bases unmatched. The germline CDR1 and CDR2 sequences are SGHVS and FQNEAQ. The CDR3 runs to 17 residues. The CDR3 DNA follows: TGTGCCAGCAGCTTAGGGGCAGGGGGTCTTACTCACTATGGCTACACCTTC. It yields the protein CASSLGAGGLTHYGYTF.

The CDR3 bases are TGTGCCAGCAGAGTAGATAGCAATCAGCCCCAGCATTTT. Protein: CASRVDSNQPQHF. This chain uses TRBV2 with TRBJ1-5, with unresolved D. The V gene lost 6 bases and the J gene lost 0 bases, with 6 bases spanning the gap. From germline, CDR1 is SNHLY and CDR2 FYNNEI. This CDR3 has 13 amino acids.

The chain joins TRBV2 to TRBJ1-2; 9 bases agree with TRBD1. CDR3 length: 14 amino acids. Germline V lookup: CDR1 SNHLY, CDR2 FYNNEI. V was pared by 6 bases and J by 4 bases, with 6 bases of the junction left unmatched. The DNA for the CDR3 is TGTGCCAGCAGGACAGGGGGATTTGGCTATGGCTACACCTTC. Translating gives CASRTGGFGYGYTF.

V and J are TRBV11-3 and TRBJ1-2; 7 bases are a match to TRBD1. Per germline, CDR1 SGHNT and CDR2 YENEEA. This CDR3 region has 12 residues. Germline trimming cut 6 bases from V and 5 bases from J; bases unmatched to any gene: 3. CDR3 protein: CASRGQPYGYTF. In nucleotides, the CDR3 is TGTGCCAGCAGGGGACAGCCTTATGGCTACACCTTC. Full variable domain (missing parts from reference TRBV11-3 and TRBJ1-2): EAGVVQSPRYKIIEKKQPVAFWCNPISGHNTLYWYLQNLGQGPELLIRYENEEAVDDSQLPKDRFSAERLKGVDSTLKIQPAELGDSAVYLCASRGQPYGYTFGSGTRLTVV.

This clone was detected only a few times. The rearrangement joins TRBV30 to TRBJ1-1; 10 bases agree with TRBD1. V trimming: 8 bases; J trimming: 1 base; junction bases outside the gene matches: 7. Germline V gene lookup returns CDR1 GTSNPN and CDR2 SVGIG (reference sequence). The CDR3 loop spans 14 amino acids. CDR3 in amino acids: CAIRDRGRNTEAFF. The DNA of the CDR3 is TGTGCCATCCGGGACAGGGGAAGGAACACTGAAGCTTTCTTT.

The CDR3 is CASSGTGYILNTEAFF. As DNA, the CDR3 is TGCGCCAGCAGCGGAACAGGGTATATATTGAACACTGAAGCTTTCTTT. The chain uses TRBV5-1 and TRBJ1-1, with TRBD1 as a possible D gene (6 bases). This CDR3 has 16 residues. Germline values: CDR1 SGHRS, CDR2 YFSETQ. Trimming stripped 4 bases from V and 0 bases from J, with 16 bases between. The full variable domain, completed using reference TRBV5-1 and TRBJ1-1, is KAGVTQTPRYLIKTRGQQVTLSCSPISGHRSVSWYQQTPGQGLQFLFEYFSETQRNKGNFPGRFSGRQFSNSRSEMNVSTLELGDSALYLCASSGTGYILNTEAFFGQGTRLTVV.

This clone was recorded only once. The chain has TRBV20-1 and TRBJ2-7, with D tentatively TRBD1 (6 bases). The CDR3 loop spans 11 amino acids. With 3 bases removed from V and 6 bases from J, the gap between germline ends came to 9 bases. Per germline, CDR1 DFQATT and CDR2 SNEGSKA (reference sequence). CDR3 nucleotide sequence: TGCAGTGCTAGTCGAGGGGGCGAGCAGTACTTC. Translated: CSASRGGEQYF.

The V gene is TRBV5-1, the J gene TRBJ1-2; 10 bases fit TRBD1. Germline V gene lookup returns CDR1 SGHRS and CDR2 YFSETQ. Unmatched junction bases numbered 3, after V lost 4 bases and J lost 6 bases. This CDR3 region has 13 residues. The CDR3 spells CASSRDRGDGYTF. For the CDR3, the DNA is TGCGCCAGCAGCAGGGACAGGGGAGATGGCTACACCTTC.